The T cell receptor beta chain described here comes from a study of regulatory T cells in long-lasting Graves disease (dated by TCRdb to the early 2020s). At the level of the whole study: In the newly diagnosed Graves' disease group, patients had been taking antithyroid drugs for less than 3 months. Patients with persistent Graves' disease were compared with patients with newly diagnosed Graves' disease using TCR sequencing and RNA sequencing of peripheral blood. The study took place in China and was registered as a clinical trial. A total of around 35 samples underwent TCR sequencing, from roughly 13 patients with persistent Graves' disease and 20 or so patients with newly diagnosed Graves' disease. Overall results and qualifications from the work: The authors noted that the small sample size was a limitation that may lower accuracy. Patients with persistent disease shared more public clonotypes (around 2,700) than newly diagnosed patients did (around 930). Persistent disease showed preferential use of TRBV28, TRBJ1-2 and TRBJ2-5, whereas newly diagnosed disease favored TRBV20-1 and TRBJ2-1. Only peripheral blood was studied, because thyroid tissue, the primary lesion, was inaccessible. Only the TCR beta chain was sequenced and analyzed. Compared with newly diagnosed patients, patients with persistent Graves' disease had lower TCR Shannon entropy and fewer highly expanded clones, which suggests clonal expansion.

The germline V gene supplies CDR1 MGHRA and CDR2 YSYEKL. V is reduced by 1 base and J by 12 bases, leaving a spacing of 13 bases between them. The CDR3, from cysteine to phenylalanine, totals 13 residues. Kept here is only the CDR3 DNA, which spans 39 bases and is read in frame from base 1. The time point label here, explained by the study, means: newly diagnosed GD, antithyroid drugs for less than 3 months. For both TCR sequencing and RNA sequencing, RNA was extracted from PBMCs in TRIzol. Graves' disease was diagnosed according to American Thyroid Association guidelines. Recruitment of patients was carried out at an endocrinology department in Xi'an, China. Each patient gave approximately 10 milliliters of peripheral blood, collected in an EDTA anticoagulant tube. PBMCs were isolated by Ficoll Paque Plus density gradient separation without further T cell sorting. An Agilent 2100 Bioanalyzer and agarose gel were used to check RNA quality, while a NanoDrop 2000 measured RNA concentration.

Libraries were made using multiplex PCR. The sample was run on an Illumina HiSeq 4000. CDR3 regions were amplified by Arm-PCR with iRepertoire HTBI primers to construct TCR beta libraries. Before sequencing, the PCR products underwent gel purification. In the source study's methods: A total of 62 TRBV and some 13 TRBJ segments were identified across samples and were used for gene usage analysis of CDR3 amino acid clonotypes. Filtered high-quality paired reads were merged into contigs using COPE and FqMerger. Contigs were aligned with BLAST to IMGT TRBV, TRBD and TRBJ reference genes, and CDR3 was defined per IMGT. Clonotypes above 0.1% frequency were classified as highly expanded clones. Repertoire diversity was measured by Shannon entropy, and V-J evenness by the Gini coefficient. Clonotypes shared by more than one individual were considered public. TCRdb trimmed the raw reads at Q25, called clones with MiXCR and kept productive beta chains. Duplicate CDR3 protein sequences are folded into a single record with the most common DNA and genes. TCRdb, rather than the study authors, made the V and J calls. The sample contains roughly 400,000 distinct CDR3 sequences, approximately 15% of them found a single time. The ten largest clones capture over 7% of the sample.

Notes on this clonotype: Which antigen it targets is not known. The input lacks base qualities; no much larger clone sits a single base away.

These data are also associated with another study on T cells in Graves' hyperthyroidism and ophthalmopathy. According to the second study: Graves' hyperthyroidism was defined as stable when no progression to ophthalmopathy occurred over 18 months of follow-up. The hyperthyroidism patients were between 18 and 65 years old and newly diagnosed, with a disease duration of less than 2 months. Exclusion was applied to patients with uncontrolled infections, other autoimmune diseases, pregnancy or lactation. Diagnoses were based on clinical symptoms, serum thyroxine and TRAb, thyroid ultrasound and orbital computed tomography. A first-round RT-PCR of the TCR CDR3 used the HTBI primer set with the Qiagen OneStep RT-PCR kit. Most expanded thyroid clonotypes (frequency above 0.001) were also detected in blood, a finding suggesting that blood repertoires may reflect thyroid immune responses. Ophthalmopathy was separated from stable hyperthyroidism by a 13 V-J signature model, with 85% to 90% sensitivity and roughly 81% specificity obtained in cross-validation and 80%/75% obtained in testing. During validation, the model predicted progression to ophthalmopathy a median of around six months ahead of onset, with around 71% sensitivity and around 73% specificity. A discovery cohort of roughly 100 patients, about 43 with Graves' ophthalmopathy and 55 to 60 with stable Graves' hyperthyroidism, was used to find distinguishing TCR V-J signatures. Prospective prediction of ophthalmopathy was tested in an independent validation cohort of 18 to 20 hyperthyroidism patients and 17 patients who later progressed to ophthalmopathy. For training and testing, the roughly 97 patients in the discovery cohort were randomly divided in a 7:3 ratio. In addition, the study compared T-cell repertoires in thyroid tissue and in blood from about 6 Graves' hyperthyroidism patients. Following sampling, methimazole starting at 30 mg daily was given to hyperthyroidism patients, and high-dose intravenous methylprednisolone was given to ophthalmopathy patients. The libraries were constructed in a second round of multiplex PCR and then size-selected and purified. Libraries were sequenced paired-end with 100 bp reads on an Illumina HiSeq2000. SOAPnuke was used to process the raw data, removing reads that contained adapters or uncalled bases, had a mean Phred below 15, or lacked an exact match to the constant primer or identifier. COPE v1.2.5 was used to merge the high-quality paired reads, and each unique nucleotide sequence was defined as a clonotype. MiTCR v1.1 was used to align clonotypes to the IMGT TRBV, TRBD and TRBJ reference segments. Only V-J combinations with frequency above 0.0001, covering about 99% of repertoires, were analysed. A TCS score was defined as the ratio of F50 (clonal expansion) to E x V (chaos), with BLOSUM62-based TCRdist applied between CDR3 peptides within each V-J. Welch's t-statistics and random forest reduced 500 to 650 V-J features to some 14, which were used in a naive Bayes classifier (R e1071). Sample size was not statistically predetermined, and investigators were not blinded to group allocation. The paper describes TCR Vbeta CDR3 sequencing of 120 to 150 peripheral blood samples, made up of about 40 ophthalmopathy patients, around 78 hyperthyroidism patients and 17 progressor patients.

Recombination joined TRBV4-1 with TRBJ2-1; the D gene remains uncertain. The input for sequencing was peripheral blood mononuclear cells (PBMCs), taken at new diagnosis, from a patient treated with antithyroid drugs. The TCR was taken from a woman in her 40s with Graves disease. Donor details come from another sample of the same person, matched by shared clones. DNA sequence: TGCGCCAGCAGCCAAGGTCTCCTGGATGGGCAGTTCTTC. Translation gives CASSQGLLDGQFF.